The 5 T cell receptor beta chains reported below all come from one sample, sequenced in a study of T cell changes during pregnancy in multiple sclerosis. Sequencing was performed with immunoSEQ multiplex PCR; in TCRdb, only in-frame clones are kept and a portion is missing. The sample includes approximately 99,000 clones, about 93% of them seen just once. The material was peripheral blood, obtained after pregnancy. The source of these receptors is a female donor with multiple sclerosis, enrolled in a pregnancy study.

The chain uses TRBV28 and TRBJ1-2; 8 nucleotides agree with TRBD1. J was trimmed by 6 bases and V by 1 base; bases with no gene match: 10. Germline loops: CDR1 MDHEN, CDR2 SYDVKM. CDR3 length: 16 residues. The CDR3 loop reads CASSLFSGRGLDGYTF. CDR3 DNA sequence: TGTGCCAGCAGTTTATTCTCGGGCAGGGGGCTTGATGGCTACACCTTC.

The V and J genes are TRBV9 and TRBJ1-1, with no clear D. V lost 4 bases and J 7 bases, leaving 5 bases between the germline ends. Germline V gene sequence: CDR1 SGDLS, CDR2 YYNGEE. The length of the CDR3 is 10 residues. CDR3 in amino acids: CASSPHEAFF. As DNA, the CDR3 is TGTGCCAGCAGCCCCCATGAAGCTTTCTTT.

V and J are TRBV27 and TRBJ2-7, with 13 bases identical to TRBD2. V gave up 5 bases and J gave up 5 bases; unmatched junction bases: 3. The CDR3 has 14 amino acids. Germline V gene data show CDR1 as MNHEY and CDR2 as SMNVEV (reference sequence). In nucleotides, the CDR3 is TGTGCCAGCAGTCACGGACTAGCGGGAGACGAGCAGTACTTC. This gives the protein CASSHGLAGDEQYF.

The chain couples TRBV19 to TRBJ1-1; 7 nucleotides align to TRBD1. The CDR3 totals 14 residues. Germline assignment: CDR1 LNHDA and CDR2 SQIVND (reference sequence). With 5 bases clipped from V and 2 bases from J, the junction kept 5 bases outside the gene matches. The CDR3 reads CASSWGQLNTEAFF. In nucleotides, the CDR3 is TGTGCCAGTAGTTGGGGACAGCTTAACACTGAAGCTTTCTTT.

The V call is TRBV30, the J call TRBJ1-1; the match to TRBD1 covers 7 bases. The CDR3 loop spans 14 amino acids. Germline assignment: CDR1 GTSNPN and CDR2 SVGIG (reference sequence). V lost 0 bases, J lost 7 bases, and 8 bases stayed unmatched. CDR3 loop: CAWSVAGGFGEAFF. The CDR3 DNA sequence: TGTGCCTGGAGTGTAGCAGGGGGGTTCGGTGAAGCTTTCTTT.